The 22 T cell receptor beta chains below were found in one sample sequenced in a study of blood T cell repertoires in COVID-19 (dated by TCRdb to 2020 to 2022). The receptor library was made with the immunoSEQ multiplex PCR assay. TCRdb took this table from immuneACCESS and kept in-frame rearrangements with V and J called. Such tables lack part of the clones; where checked against another copy, unresolved V genes explain under half of the gap, and the rest is unexplained. This sample has about 45,000 clones in its table, and 88% of those were observed once. The ten most abundant clones make up roughly 13% of the sample. Sample: peripheral blood. The receptors come from a human donor in a cohort sampled during active COVID-19.

CDR3 nucleotides: TGTGCCAGCAGCGTAGGGACAGGGGTTGGTGAAAAACTGTTTTTT. Its translation: CASSVGTGVGEKLFF. V and J are TRBV9 and TRBJ1-4; 9 bases fit TRBD1. CDR3 length equals 15 residues. Losses at the gene ends were 0 bases for V and 7 bases for J; bases not matched to a gene: 4. The germline CDR1 and CDR2 sequences are SGDLS and YYNGEE.

The table lists this clone with a count of one. The chain combines TRBV19 with TRBJ2-7, with D maybe TRBD1 (6 bases). The CDR3 sequence is 14 residues long. Germline V CDR1 and CDR2: LNHDA, SQIVND (reference sequence). Trimming took off 4 bases at V and 3 bases at J, with 13 bases between the two ends. The CDR3 nucleotides are TGTGCCAGTAGTAAGGAAACAGGGCTCTACGAGCAGTACTTC. Translation gives CASSKETGLYEQYF.

The V call is TRBV6-6, the J call TRBJ2-7; 8 nucleotides agree with TRBD1. The J segment lost 2 bases and the V segment lost 2 bases, leaving 5 bases of the junction unmatched. The germline V gene encodes CDR1 MNHNY and CDR2 SVGAGI (reference sequence). The CDR3 covers 15 residues. In nucleotides, the CDR3 is TGTGCCAGCAGTTACGGGGACAGGATTGCCTACGAGCAGTACTTC. It encodes CASSYGDRIAYEQYF.

The chain recombines TRBV5-6 with TRBJ1-3; 11 bases are shared with TRBD1. The junction had 11 bases not matched to a gene; V was cut back by 4 bases and J by 5 bases. Germline values: CDR1 SGHDT, CDR2 YYEEEE. The CDR3 runs to 17 residues. The CDR3 nucleotides are TGTGCCAGCAGCAAGGACAGGGGGCGAACGTTTAGAAACACCATATATTTT. It is translated as CASSKDRGRTFRNTIYF.

The V call is TRBV6-5, the J call TRBJ1-5; unclear D gene. V shed 4 bases and J shed 5 bases, with 12 bases lying between them. The CDR3 contains 14 residues. Germline CDR1 is MNHEY and CDR2 is SVGAGI. The CDR3 bases are TGTGCCAGCAGTTCATATCGACGGGATCAGCCCCAGCATTTT. As protein: CASSSYRRDQPQHF.

This chain connects TRBV11-3 to TRBJ2-3; D is perhaps TRBD2 (6 bases). The CDR3 has 13 amino acids. CDR1 is SGHNT, CDR2 YENEEA, per germline. The CDR3 sequence is CATGRGDTDTQYF. As DNA, the CDR3 is TGTGCAACCGGGAGAGGGGACACAGATACGCAGTATTTT.

The chain has TRBV6-2 or TRBV6-3 and TRBJ2-7, with TRBD1 identical over 7 bases. CDR1 MNHEY and CDR2 SVGEGT come from the germline V gene. The CDR3 contains 13 residues. V lost 6 bases to trimming and J lost 2 bases; unmatched junction nucleotides: 4. CDR3 sequence (DNA): TGTGCCAGCAGCCCGACAGGGACCTACGAGCAGTACTTC. Its protein is CASSPTGTYEQYF.

This clone came up once. This chain connects TRBV6-6 to TRBJ1-1; D is possibly TRBD1 (5 bases). Per the germline V gene, CDR1 is MNHNY and CDR2 is SVGAGI (reference sequence). This CDR3 spans 14 amino acids. V was clipped by 0 bases and J by 4 bases, with 9 bases between them. The CDR3 DNA sequence: TGTGCCAGCAGTTACTCGGAGGGGCTCACTGAAGCTTTCTTT. Its translation: CASSYSEGLTEAFF.

The chain joins TRBV2 to TRBJ1-4; TRBD1 might be the D (6 bases). Germline CDR1 is SNHLY and CDR2 is FYNNEI. V dropped 3 bases and J dropped 7 bases, with 15 bases sitting between them. The CDR3 extends over 15 amino acids. The CDR3 loop reads CASSDIQGVIEKLFF. DNA of the CDR3: TGTGCCAGCAGTGACATACAGGGCGTCATTGAAAAACTGTTTTTT.

The CDR3 region is CASRTSGAAGGTQYF. The CDR3 DNA reads TGTGCCAGCAGGACTAGCGGGGCGGCCGGAGGGACCCAGTACTTC. The chain uses TRBV6-5 and TRBJ2-5; 11 bases agree with TRBD2. Germline V gene lookup returns CDR1 MNHEY and CDR2 SVGAGI. The length of the CDR3 is 15 residues. V lost 6 bases and J lost 7; bases outside the gene matches: 10.

This clone was found a few times. The chain uses TRBV11-2 and TRBJ1-1; TRBD1 aligns across 7 bases. With V trimmed by 5 bases and J by 0 bases, 3 bases remained unmatched. Germline lookup yields CDR1 SGHAT and CDR2 FQNNGV. The CDR3 covers 14 residues. CDR3 sequence reads: CASSLQGMNTEAFF. CDR3 nucleotides: TGTGCCAGCAGCCTACAGGGGATGAACACTGAAGCTTTCTTT.

In DNA, the CDR3 is TGTGCCAGAAGCGGCAGGACAGGGGCAATTCAAGAGACCCAGTACTTC. Translating it yields CARSGRTGAIQETQYF. The genes are TRBV7-5 and TRBJ2-5; the table's TRBD1 call for D was not verified on the DNA. TRBV7-5 is assigned pseudogene status. The CDR3 consists of 16 residues.

V is TRBV7-9 and J is TRBJ1-4; D ambiguous. The V gene lost 4 bases and the J gene lost 0 bases, with 9 bases spanning the gap. This CDR3 has 15 amino acids. The V gene's germline CDR1 is SEHNR and CDR2 FQNEAQ (reference sequence). CDR3 in amino acids: CASSSTAATNEKLFF. The CDR3 DNA is TGTGCCAGCAGCTCAACAGCGGCAACTAATGAAAAACTGTTTTTT.

The CDR3 region is CASSYGTFGGYTF. Written as DNA, the CDR3 is TGTGCCAGCAGTTACGGGACATTCGGCGGCTACACCTTC. This chain joins TRBV28 and TRBJ1-2; D is possibly TRBD1 (6 bases). The CDR3 has 13 amino acids. V was trimmed by 4 bases and J by 8 bases, leaving 14 bases between them. In germline, CDR1 is MDHEN, CDR2 SYDVKM.

The chain recombines TRBV30 with TRBJ2-7; TRBD2 matches at 14 bases. The germline V gene has CDR1 GTSNPN and CDR2 SVGIG (reference sequence). This CDR3 has 16 residues. Losses at the gene ends were 0 bases for V and 4 bases for J; bases not matched to a gene: 5. The CDR3, as DNA: TGTGCCTGGAGTGTAACGAGGACTAGCGGGGGGTACGAGCAGTACTTC. This translates into CAWSVTRTSGGYEQYF.

This chain links TRBV2 with TRBJ2-7, with 8 bases that match TRBD1. The CDR3 runs 13 residues. Germline trimming cut 6 bases from V and 2 bases from J; bases unmatched to any gene: 3. Germline lookup yields CDR1 SNHLY and CDR2 FYNNEI. The CDR3 is CASRGQGPYEQYF. In DNA form, the CDR3 reads TGTGCCAGCAGAGGACAGGGCCCCTACGAGCAGTACTTC.

The genes are TRBV29-1 and TRBJ2-3; 10 positions match TRBD2. CDR1 is SQVTM, CDR2 ANQGSEA, per germline. The CDR3 length is 15 residues. The junction had 12 bases not matched to a gene; V was cut back by 6 bases and J by 6 bases. The CDR3 spells CSVAVLAGVGDTQYF. The CDR3, as DNA: TGCAGCGTCGCAGTCCTAGCGGGGGTGGGTGATACGCAGTATTTT.

This chain links TRBV5-1 with TRBJ1-1; D unresolved. Germline values: CDR1 SGHRS, CDR2 YFSETQ. The CDR3 runs 14 residues. V was shortened by 0 bases and J by 0 bases, with 6 bases between the two germline ends. The CDR3 spells CASSLESMNTEAFF. The CDR3 nucleotides read TGCGCCAGCAGCTTGGAAAGCATGAACACTGAAGCTTTCTTT.

This chain links TRBV19 with TRBJ1-5; 9 bases are a match to TRBD1. CDR1 is LNHDA and CDR2 is SQIVND in the germline V gene (reference sequence). Germline trimming cut 4 bases from V and 7 bases from J; bases unmatched to any gene: 2. The CDR3 spans 13 residues. In nucleotides, the CDR3 is TGTGCCAGTAGTAAGGACAGGGGACAGCCCCAGCATTTT. Translated, it gives CASSKDRGQPQHF.

The gene calls are TRBV5-4 and TRBJ2-7; possibly TRBD2 for D (6 bases). V was cut by 0 bases and J by 4 bases, with 14 bases left in between. Germline CDR1 SGHNT, CDR2 YYREEE (reference sequence). The CDR3 totals 15 residues. The CDR3 is CASSLAGKGGYEQYF. The CDR3 region has the DNA TGTGCCAGCAGCTTGGCCGGAAAGGGAGGATACGAGCAGTACTTC.

V is TRBV5-4 and J is TRBJ2-5, with TRBD1 matching over 11 bases. This CDR3 is built from 16 residues. The germline V gene encodes CDR1 SGHNT and CDR2 YYREEE (reference sequence). The ends lost 5 bases at V and 1 base at J; junction bases unmatched: 7. In DNA, the CDR3 is TGTGCCAGCAGTCAAGGGACAGGGGGTCTCCAAGAGACCCAGTACTTC. Amino acid sequence: CASSQGTGGLQETQYF.

The V call is TRBV7-2, the J call TRBJ1-1; no clear D. Trimming took off 4 bases at V and 1 base at J, with 10 bases between the two ends. Per germline, CDR1 SGHTA and CDR2 FQGNSA. CDR3 length: 14 amino acids. CDR3 bases: TGTGCCAGCAGCTCCGCACGGGGGAACACTGAAGCTTTCTTT. This encodes CASSSARGNTEAFF.